The 3 T cell receptor beta chains reported below all come from one sample, sequenced in a study of blood T cell repertoires in COVID-19. Profiled with immunoSEQ multiplex PCR; TCRdb holds only in-frame clones, not every one. The sample lists 200,000 to 250,000 clones; just under 90% were seen once. The sample taken for sequencing was peripheral blood. The origin of the receptors is a man aged 25-40 years with COVID-19, enrolled during active disease.

The chain recombines TRBV6-5 with TRBJ1-1; D might be TRBD1 (5 bases). The CDR3 covers 15 residues. The germline V gene has CDR1 MNHEY and CDR2 SVGAGI. The ends were cut back, 0 bases at V and 0 bases at J, with 8 bases in the middle. This CDR3 reads CASSYSGVLNTEAFF. CDR3 DNA sequence: TGTGCCAGCAGTTACTCAGGGGTGTTGAACACTGAAGCTTTCTTT.

The chain joins TRBV28 to TRBJ1-3; 8 nucleotides agree with TRBD1. This CDR3 region has 17 residues. Germline loops: CDR1 MDHEN, CDR2 SYDVKM. The V and J ends lost 5 bases and 3 bases, in that order; junction bases with no gene match: 12. The CDR3 protein is CASSPPGWTGLGNTIYF. CDR3 nucleotide sequence: TGTGCCAGCAGTCCCCCAGGTTGGACAGGGCTTGGAAACACCATATATTTT.

The J gene is TRBJ2-7, the V gene TRBV6-5, with 10 bases lining up with TRBD2. Unmatched junction bases numbered 11, after V lost 4 bases and J lost 5 bases. Germline V gene sequence: CDR1 MNHEY, CDR2 SVGAGI. The CDR3 has 16 amino acids. The CDR3 sequence: CASSSTASGRTHEQYF. CDR3 nucleotide sequence: TGTGCCAGCAGTTCCACTGCTAGCGGGAGAACCCACGAGCAGTACTTC.